This TCR beta chain was identified in a study of identical twins. TCRdb itself ran the 5' RACE reads through MiXCR, one entry per CDR3 protein. The sample holds 200,000 to 300,000 distinct CDR3 sequences, 6% to 8.5% seen once. Study-level findings and limits: Invariant MAIT and iNKT cells may have partly biased zero-insertion analyses.

Ten or more counts support this clonotype. The antigen is undetermined. This sample was also put to use in a study of yellow fever vaccine responses in identical twins. From that second work: Twins reportedly showed a vaccine T cell response that seemed partly convergent and partly personalized.

The TCR originated in a young woman in good health. Sequenced sample: CD8+ T cells sorted from blood.

In nucleotides, the CDR3 is TGCGCCAGCAGCCAAGAAGGGCAGGGGCTGTATGGCTACACCTTC. Encoded protein: CASSQEGQGLYGYTF. The rearrangement joins TRBV4-1 to TRBJ1-2; possibly TRBD1 for D (6 bases). From germline, CDR1 is MGHRA and CDR2 YSYEKL. V was clipped by 0 bases and J by 5 bases, with 13 bases between them. The CDR3 has 15 amino acids.